This T cell receptor (beta chain) was sequenced in a study of blood T cell repertoires in COVID-19. Study details: Samples representing acute and convalescent COVID-19 were sourced from the United States, Italy and Spain. In each case, the material was cDNA or gDNA derived from T cells, B-cell-depleted T cells, or PBMCs.

In the source study's methods: Quantification of nucleated cells was approximated via reference gene primer amplification. Assay used: immunoSEQ multiplex PCR; TCRdb lists only in-frame clones, some missing. From that table come the V and J calls and clone size; the DNA was used to work out D and trimming. The data hold about 280,000 clones, with approximately 85% observed a single time. The CDR3 contains 12 residues. Germline CDR1 reads SNHLY; CDR2 reads FYNNEI. The germline V and J ends were trimmed by 9 bases and 8 bases, with 14 bases remaining between them. This sequence joins TRBV2 and TRBJ1-5; a possible D gene is TRBD1 (6 bases). Source material: peripheral blood. This clonotype was obtained from a woman in her 70s with acute or convalescent COVID-19. The CDR3 bases are TGTGCCAGTGGGGGGGCTGTCGAGCCCCAGCATTTT. Translated: CASGGAVEPQHF. Drawing the rest from reference TRBV2 and TRBJ1-5, the complete variable domain is EPEVTQTPSHQVTQMGQEVILRCVPISNHLYFYWYRQILGQKVEFLVSFYNNEISEKSEIFDDQFSVERPDGSNFTLKIRSTKLEDSAMYFCASGGAVEPQHFGDGTRLSIL.